These 9 T cell receptor beta chains originate from one sample sequenced in a study of cytomegalovirus exposure and HLA in healthy donors. The PCR employed 60 Vbeta primers together with 13 Jbeta primers. Clones were sequenced by immunoSEQ multiplex PCR, and TCRdb holds only the in-frame ones, with some missing. Of fewer than 120,000 clones in the sample, around 76% were seen once. The specimen sequenced was PBMCs. The receptors derive from a man younger than 45 in good health and CMV-seropositive.

A remark on this clone: Other nucleotide sequences in the sample specify the same CDR3. The rearrangement joins TRBV5-1 to TRBJ1-1; the D is unclear. The CDR3 is 13 amino acids. CDR1 and CDR2 (germline): SGHRS, YFSETQ. The ends were cut back, 0 bases at V and 1 base at J, with 4 bases in the middle. CDR3 nucleotide sequence: TGCGCCAGCAGCTTGGCAGGGAACACTGAAGCTTTCTTT. Protein: CASSLAGNTEAFF.

The CDR3 protein is CASTHLMTESGNSPLHF. The CDR3 region has the DNA TGTGCCAGCACGCATCTTATGACTGAGAGCGGTAATTCACCCCTCCACTTT. The V and J genes are TRBV5-4 and TRBJ1-6; D gene uncertain. The length of the CDR3 is 17 residues. Trimming removed 6 bases at V and 6 bases at J, with 22 bases between. CDR1 and CDR2 (germline): SGHNT, YYREEE (reference sequence). The entire variable domain, with the rest obtained from reference TRBV5-4 and TRBJ1-6, is as follows: ETGVTQSPTHLIKTRGQQVTLRCSSQSGHNTVSWYQQALGQGPQFIFQYYREEENGRGNFPPRFSGLQFPNYSSELNVNALELDDSALYLCASTHLMTESGNSPLHFGNGTRLTVT.

The CDR3 is CASSQEGGGYTEAFF. DNA of the CDR3: TGCGCCAGCAGCCAAGAAGGGGGCGGGTACACTGAAGCTTTCTTT. The chain combines TRBV4-1 with TRBJ1-1; 7 bases agree with TRBD1. V gave up 0 bases and J gave up 3 bases; unmatched junction bases: 4. The CDR3 sequence is 15 residues long. Germline assignment: CDR1 MGHRA and CDR2 YSYEKL.

This chain connects TRBV30 to TRBJ1-4; D unresolved. V was trimmed by 0 bases and J by 8 bases, leaving 19 bases between them. The CDR3 is made up of 16 amino acids. In germline, CDR1 is GTSNPN, CDR2 SVGIG (reference sequence). As DNA, the CDR3 is TGTGCCTGGAGTGTACCCAATGGCGGGGAGGAGGAAAAACTGTTTTTT. Encoded protein: CAWSVPNGGEEEKLFF. Full variable domain (rest looked up from reference TRBV30 and TRBJ1-4): SQTIHQWPATLVQPVGSPLSLECTVEGTSNPNLYWYRQAAGRGLQLLFYSVGIGQISSEVPQNLSASRPQDRQFILSSKKLLLSDSGFYLCAWSVPNGGEEEKLFFGSGTQLSVL.

The gene calls are TRBV10-2 and TRBJ1-3, with 10 nucleotides matching TRBD1. The V segment lost 8 bases and the J segment 1 base; nucleotides outside the gene matches: 11. Looked up from germline, CDR1 is WSHSY and CDR2 is SAAADI. The CDR3 has 17 amino acids. The CDR3 region has the DNA TGCGCCAGCCCCTCGAGGGGACAGGGGTCGTCTGGAAACACCATATATTTT. Encoded protein: CASPSRGQGSSGNTIYF.

The J gene is TRBJ2-7, the V gene TRBV7-9, with D perhaps TRBD2 (6 bases). This CDR3 is 16 amino acids long. Per the germline V gene, CDR1 is SEHNR and CDR2 is FQNEAQ (reference sequence). The ends were cut back, 7 bases at V and 3 bases at J, with 22 bases in the middle. CDR3: CASTQRLREDVYEQYF. CDR3 nucleotides: TGTGCCAGCACCCAGAGGCTGAGGGAGGACGTCTACGAGCAGTACTTC.

This clone was found once. J is TRBJ2-7 and V is TRBV18; 7 bases are a match to TRBD1. From germline, CDR1 is KGHSH and CDR2 LQKENI. Trimming at V came to 4 bases and at J to 0 bases, leaving 15 bases not matched to a gene. The CDR3 loop spans 18 amino acids. CDR3 bases: TGTGCCAGCTCACTCCTAACAAGCACCGGGACAGACTCCTACGAGCAGTACTTC. Residues: CASSLLTSTGTDSYEQYF.

The CDR3 here is CASSLGLNEKLFF. The CDR3 nucleotides are TGTGCCAGCAGCTTGGGGCTAAATGAAAAACTGTTTTTT. The V call is TRBV13, the J call TRBJ1-4, with a tentative D call TRBD1 (5 bases). This CDR3 comprises 13 residues. The V gene's germline CDR1 is PRHDT and CDR2 FYEKMQ (reference sequence). The V and J ends lost 3 bases and 5 bases respectively, with 7 bases between them.

The chain uses TRBV18 and TRBJ1-5, with 9 nucleotides matching TRBD1. CDR3 length equals 15 residues. Germline V gene data show CDR1 as KGHSH and CDR2 as LQKENI. Trimming removed 1 base from V and 4 bases from J; junction bases left unmatched: 2. The CDR3 DNA is TGTGCCAGCTCACCACTACAGGGGGCGAATCAGCCCCAGCATTTT. Protein product: CASSPLQGANQPQHF.